Given below is one T cell receptor beta chain in context. The antigen is not known. This record comes from a study of identifying expanded T cells in peripheral blood. Study observations and caveats: Across healthy donors, higher total template counts meant significantly greater roughly two-week count variance. Over two and four weeks, about 15 and 19 clones changed, versus approximately 1.1 between replicates.

The CDR3 has 13 residues. In germline, CDR1 is SEHNR, CDR2 FQNEAQ (reference sequence). Trimming pared 5 bases from V and 4 bases from J, leaving 12 bases between. The assay was immunoSEQ multiplex PCR, and TCRdb's table has in-frame clones only and misses some. The sample consists of under 150,000 clones, 75% to 90% of them appearing once. What was sequenced was blood. This chain joins TRBV7-9 and TRBJ2-7; D is unresolved. This TCR was recovered from a person aged 18 to 69 in good health. Here the CDR3 reads CASSPPGLYEQYF. CDR3 DNA sequence: TGTGCCAGCAGCCCCCCGGGTCTGTACGAGCAGTACTTC.